This TCR beta chain is drawn from a study of beta chain features in type 1 diabetes. Study overall: All samples yielded around 99 million examined sorted cells.

With respect to this clone: Its antigen is currently unknown.

Germline loops: CDR1 SGHRS, CDR2 YFSETQ. The V end was cut by 6 bases, the J end by 6 bases, with 15 bases between. This CDR3 has 13 residues. General observations from the study: Moderate yet significant TCRB CDR3 shortening was seen in Type 1 diabetes patients in all four CD4+ subsets.

Isolated RNA was reverse transcribed in full, so expressed TCRB transcripts were sequenced. Read counts averaged about 3.57 million for samples of naive, central memory and regulatory T cells. Libraries were prepared by immunoSEQ multiplex PCR; TCRdb keeps only in-frame clonotypes and omits some of them. In the table there are about 53,000 clones, under 60% of which are singletons. V gene TRBV5-1 combines with J gene TRBJ1-1; D might be TRBD1 (6 bases). The TCR sequence derives from a woman aged 40 to 55 with type 1 diabetes. The sequenced sample consisted of Tregs from blood. The CDR3 DNA reads TGCGCCAGCAACGAAATTCAGGGGTCTGAAGCTTTCTTT. As protein: CASNEIQGSEAFF.